This passage covers 9 T cell receptor beta chains from one sample sequenced in a study of T-cell reconstitution after alpha-beta-depleted transplantation in children. This sample's TCRbeta library carried unique molecular identifier barcodes. Using its own MiXCR run on the PCR reads, TCRdb lists one record per CDR3 protein. Among 500,000 or so distinct CDR3 sequences listed, around a third were seen once. Specimen: PBMCs from the stem cell graft donor, collected from the stem cell graft. These receptors were collected from a human donor who donated a stem cell graft to a child with aplastic anemia.

V usage is TRBV30 and J usage is TRBJ1-2; 9 positions agree with TRBD1. The CDR3 has 16 residues. Trimming at V came to 5 bases and at J to 8 bases, leaving 18 bases not matched to a gene. Germline CDR1 GTSNPN, CDR2 SVGIG (reference sequence). CDR3 sequence: CAWARGQGPLLSGYTF. Written as DNA, the CDR3 is TGTGCCTGGGCCCGGGGACAGGGCCCCCTTTTGAGCGGCTACACCTTC. Full variable domain (outside the CDR3, taken from reference TRBV30 and TRBJ1-2): SQTIHQWPATLVQPVGSPLSLECTVEGTSNPNLYWYRQAAGRGLQLLFYSVGIGQISSEVPQNLSASRPQDRQFILSSKKLLLSDSGFYLCAWARGQGPLLSGYTFGSGTRLTVV.

The CDR3 spells CASSFEGQGGYGYTF. The CDR3 coding sequence is TGCGCCAGCAGCTTCGAAGGACAGGGGGGCTATGGCTACACCTTC. The chain combines TRBV5-1 with TRBJ1-2; 10 bases align to TRBD1. V lost 2 bases, J lost 4 bases, and 5 bases stayed unmatched. The CDR3 consists of 15 residues. Germline CDR1 SGHRS, CDR2 YFSETQ.

This clonotype appeared a few times. The chain joins TRBV5-4 to TRBJ2-7; possible D gene TRBD1, 6 bases. The CDR3 spans 16 residues. Germline lookup yields CDR1 SGHNT and CDR2 YYREEE (reference sequence). V was clipped by 0 bases and J by 4 bases, with 17 bases between them. CDR3 in amino acids: CASSLGLGVRGYEQYV. In nucleotides, the CDR3 is TGTGCCAGCAGCTTGGGGCTCGGGGTCAGGGGTTACGAGCAGTACGTC.

The sample holds a few counts of this clonotype. This chain joins TRBV6-5 and TRBJ2-1, with D possibly being TRBD1 (6 bases). Germline CDR1 reads MNHEY; CDR2 reads SVGAGI. Trimming cost V 1 base and J 6 bases, with 10 bases left between them. CDR3 length: 14 amino acids. The chain's CDR3 is CASSYLDRTNEQFF. In nucleotides, the CDR3 is TGTGCCAGCAGTTACTTGGACAGAACCAATGAGCAGTTCTTC.

The genes are TRBV20-1 and TRBJ1-5, with no clear D. Germline CDR1 reads DFQATT; CDR2 reads SNEGSKA (reference sequence). Trimming stripped 3 bases from V and 3 bases from J, with 12 bases between. This CDR3 is 14 amino acids long. CDR3 loop: CSASLGRDNQPQHF. CDR3 coding DNA: TGCAGTGCTAGTTTGGGGAGAGACAATCAGCCCCAGCATTTT.

The J gene is TRBJ1-2, the V gene TRBV15, with D unresolved. The CDR3 length is 13 residues. Germline values: CDR1 LNHNV, CDR2 YYDKDF (reference sequence). The germline V and J ends were trimmed by 5 bases and 2 bases, with 9 bases remaining between them. The CDR3: CATSVDGNYGYTF. The CDR3, as DNA: TGTGCCACCAGCGTCGACGGAAACTATGGCTACACCTTC.

The V call is TRBV5-1, the J call TRBJ2-5, with a possible D match to TRBD2 (6 bases). The CDR3 totals 16 residues. Trimming stripped 4 bases from V and 3 bases from J, with 19 bases between. CDR1 SGHRS and CDR2 YFSETQ come from the germline V gene. CDR3 DNA sequence: TGCGCCAGCAGCATACCGCGGCCCGGCGGGGAAGAGACCCAGTACTTC. Its protein is CASSIPRPGGEETQYF.

The chain carries TRBV7-2 and TRBJ1-2, with unresolved D. Germline assignment: CDR1 SGHTA and CDR2 FQGNSA. This CDR3 has 13 residues. V was trimmed by 5 bases and J by 4 bases, leaving 11 bases between them. The CDR3 bases are TGTGCCAGCAGCCGGGAAGGGCTCTATGGCTACACCTTC. Amino acid sequence: CASSREGLYGYTF.

V gene TRBV7-2 combines with J gene TRBJ2-3; TRBD2 matches 9 bases. With 5 bases clipped from V and 3 bases from J, the junction kept 9 bases outside the gene matches. Germline loops: CDR1 SGHTA, CDR2 FQGNSA. This CDR3 is built from 16 residues. The CDR3 loop reads CASSGGRAVGTDTQYF. CDR3 DNA sequence: TGTGCCAGCAGCGGCGGGAGGGCCGTGGGTACAGATACGCAGTATTTT.